The present T cell receptor (beta chain) was sequenced within a study of shared clonotypes between healthy human individuals. HIV-negative, healthy adults without recent acute infections or vaccinations were the donors. The donors, all of them Caucasian adults, lived in Nashville, Tennessee. Several immunoSEQ 96-well plates shared each subset's DNA, each plate a replicate. The protocol was immunoSEQ multiplex PCR, while the TCRdb copy is restricted to in-frame clones and leaves out a portion. The sample shows about 490,000 clones, roughly 85% of them seen only once. Trimming took off 2 bases at V and 0 bases at J, with 15 bases between the two ends. CDR1 and CDR2 (germline): SGDLS, YYNGEE. The CDR3 extends over 16 amino acids.

The sequence was obtained from a woman aged 35 to 49 in good health. Some clones in this sample may be carry-over from other donors' samples. Sample: PBMCs. The gene calls are TRBV9 and TRBJ2-7; D is perhaps TRBD1 (7 bases). The CDR3 DNA sequence: TGTGCCAGCAGCGTCGGGGGCCAGGGGGTCTCCTACGAGCAGTACTTC. The encoded protein is CASSVGGQGVSYEQYF.